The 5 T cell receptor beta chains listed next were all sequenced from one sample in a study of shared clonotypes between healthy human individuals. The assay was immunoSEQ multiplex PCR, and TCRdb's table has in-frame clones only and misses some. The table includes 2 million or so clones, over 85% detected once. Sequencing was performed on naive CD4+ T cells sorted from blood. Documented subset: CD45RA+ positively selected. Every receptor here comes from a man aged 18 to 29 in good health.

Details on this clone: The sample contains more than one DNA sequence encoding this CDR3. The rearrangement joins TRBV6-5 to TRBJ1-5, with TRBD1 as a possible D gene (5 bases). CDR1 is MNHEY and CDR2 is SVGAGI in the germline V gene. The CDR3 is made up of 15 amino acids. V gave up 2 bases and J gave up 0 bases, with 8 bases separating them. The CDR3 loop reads CASSYSRASNQPQHF. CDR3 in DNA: TGTGCCAGCAGTTACAGCAGGGCTAGCAATCAGCCCCAGCATTTT.

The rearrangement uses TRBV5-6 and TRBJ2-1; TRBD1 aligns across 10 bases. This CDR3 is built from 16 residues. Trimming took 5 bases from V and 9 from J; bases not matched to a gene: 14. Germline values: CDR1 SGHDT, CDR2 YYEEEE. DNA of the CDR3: TGTGCCAGCAGTGCAACCGGGACAGGGGACGACAGTGAGCAGTTCTTC. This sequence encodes CASSATGTGDDSEQFF. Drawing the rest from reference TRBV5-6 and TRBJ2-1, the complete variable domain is DAGVTQSPTHLIKTRGQQVTLRCSPKSGHDTVSWYQQALGQGPQFIFQYYEEEERQRGNFPDRFSGHQFPNYSSELNVNALLLGDSALYLCASSATGTGDDSEQFFGPGTRLTVL.

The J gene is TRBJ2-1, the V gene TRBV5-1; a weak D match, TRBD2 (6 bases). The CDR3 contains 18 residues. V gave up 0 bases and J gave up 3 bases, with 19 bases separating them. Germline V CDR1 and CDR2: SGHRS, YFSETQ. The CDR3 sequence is CASSLEGGRRAHYNEQFF. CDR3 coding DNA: TGCGCCAGCAGCTTGGAGGGTGGGAGGAGGGCTCACTACAATGAGCAGTTCTTC.

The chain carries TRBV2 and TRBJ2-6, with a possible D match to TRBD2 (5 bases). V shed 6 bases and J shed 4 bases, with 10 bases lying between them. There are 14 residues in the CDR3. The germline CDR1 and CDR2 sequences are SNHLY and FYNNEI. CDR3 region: CASREGSGANVLTF. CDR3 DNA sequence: TGTGCCAGCAGAGAGGGTTCCGGGGCCAACGTCCTGACTTTC.

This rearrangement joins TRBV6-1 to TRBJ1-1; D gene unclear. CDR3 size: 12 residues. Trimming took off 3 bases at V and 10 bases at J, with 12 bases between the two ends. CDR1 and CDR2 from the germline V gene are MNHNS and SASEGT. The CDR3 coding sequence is TGTGCCAGCAGTGAGTGGGAGAACATAGCTTTCTTT. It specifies CASSEWENIAFF.